These 23 T cell receptor beta chains came from one sample sequenced in a study of glioma-infiltrating T cells. The iRepertoire nested amplicon-rescue multiplex PCR amplified TCR alpha and beta CDR3s from RNA. TCRdb independently ran MiXCR on the multiplex PCR reads; one entry per CDR3 protein. The sample includes more than 100,000 distinct CDR3 sequences, 29% of them seen just once. Sequencing was done on a sample of glioma tissue, nonneoplastic brain tissue, or PBMCs (not recorded which). The source is a human donor with low-grade glioma or glioblastoma, undergoing nonglioma brain surgery, or in good health (not recorded which).

This chain's CDR3 is CASAQGNSPLHF. CDR3 DNA: TGTGCCAGCGCCCAGGGGAATTCACCCCTCCACTTT. The chain has TRBV12-3 or TRBV12-4 and TRBJ1-6, with D perhaps matching TRBD1 (6 bases). The length of the CDR3 is 12 residues. The ends were cut back, 8 bases at V and 7 bases at J, with 9 bases in the middle.

A note on this clonotype: This may arise from a read error, as a much more abundant clone is one base away. The rearrangement links TRBV7-6 to TRBJ2-7; perhaps TRBD2 as D (5 bases). The CDR3 has 15 residues. In germline, CDR1 is SGHVS, CDR2 FNYEAQ. In DNA form, the CDR3 reads TGTGCCAGCAGCTTAACTGACACTTCAGACTACAAGCAGTACTTC. Amino acid sequence: CASSLTDTSDYKQYF.

This clonotype has just a few counts. CDR3 sequence: CARTLAGEWRDTQYF. The CDR3 coding sequence is TGTGCCCGGACGCTAGCGGGGGAGTGGAGAGATACGCAGTATTTT. The chain is built from TRBV11-2 and TRBJ2-3; 10 bases are shared with TRBD2. V was clipped by 11 bases and J by 5 bases; unmatched bases: 13. The CDR3 runs 15 residues. The germline CDR1 and CDR2 sequences are SGHAT and FQNNGV.

Comment on this clonotype: A much larger clone differs by one base, so this may be a read error. This chain joins TRBV7-2 and TRBJ2-1, with D unclear. The length of the CDR3 is 15 residues. Deletions cut 2 bases from V and 0 bases from J, with 8 bases between. The germline CDR1 and CDR2 sequences are SGHTA and FQGNSA. The CDR3 spells CASSLSCSSYNEQFF. CDR3 nucleotide sequence: TGTGCCAGCAGCTTATCATGCAGCTCCTACAATGAGCAGTTCTTC.

On this clonotype itself: This sequence may be a read error, since a much larger clone differs from it by one base. This chain connects TRBV5-1 to TRBJ2-3; 8 positions agree with TRBD2. Trimming at V came to 3 bases and at J to 9 bases, leaving 12 bases not matched to a gene. The CDR3 has 15 residues. Germline lookup yields CDR1 SGHRS and CDR2 YFSETQ. The CDR3 bases are TGCGCCAGCAGCTCGGGACTAGAGGATTCCGCCACGCAGTATTTT. This encodes CASSSGLEDSATQYF.

As for this clonotype: A much larger clone differs by one base, so this may be a read error. The final CDR3 position lacks the conserved phenylalanine or tryptophan, pointing to a likely read error. The genes are TRBV4-1 and TRBJ2-1, with 7 bases aligning to TRBD1. CDR1 and CDR2 (germline): MGHRA, YSYEKL. The CDR3 totals 11 residues. V lost 5 bases, J lost 12 bases, and 4 bases stayed unmatched. The CDR3 region is CASSEGQWQFL. As DNA, the CDR3 is TGCGCCAGCAGCGAGGGACAGTGGCAGTTCCTC.

The sample holds many counts of this clonotype. The chain employs TRBV7-2 and TRBJ1-1; D remains unclear. This CDR3 is 14 amino acids long. From germline, CDR1 is SGHTA and CDR2 FQGNSA. V was trimmed by 2 bases and J by 5 bases, leaving 12 bases between them. The DNA of the CDR3 is TGTGCCAGCAGCTTAAGGGTAGGAGGGACTGAAGCTTTCTTT. Translating gives CASSLRVGGTEAFF. Drawing the rest from reference TRBV7-2 and TRBJ1-1, the complete variable domain is GAGVSQSPSNKVTEKGKDVELRCDPISGHTALYWYRQSLGQGLEFLIYFQGNSAPDKSGLPSDRFSAERTGGSVSTLTIQRTQQEDSAVYLCASSLRVGGTEAFFGQGTRLTVV.

This clonotype was recorded many times. The chain has TRBV6-1 and TRBJ2-7; a possible D gene is TRBD2 (5 bases). Germline V gene data show CDR1 as MNHNS and CDR2 as SASEGT. This CDR3 comprises 15 residues. Trimming took 1 base from V and 4 from J, leaving 14 bases between them. CDR3 nucleotides: TGTGCCAGCAGTGAAGGCCCAGCGGCCTTGTACGAGCAGTACTTC. Its translation: CASSEGPAALYEQYF.

There are many counts of this clonotype. In DNA form, the CDR3 reads TGTGCCAGCAGTTCTTACTCCAACCCCGATACGCAGTATTTT. As protein: CASSSYSNPDTQYF. The chain combines TRBV6-2 or TRBV6-3 with TRBJ2-3; D is undetermined. Between the trimmed V and J ends, which lost 4 bases and 6 bases, there was a span of 14 bases. Germline V CDR1 and CDR2: MNHEY, SVGEGT. The CDR3 spans 14 residues.

This clonotype was seen more than once but under ten times. The chain recombines TRBV4-3 with TRBJ2-1, with 11 bases matching TRBD1. The germline CDR1 and CDR2 sequences are LGHNA and YSLEER. With 4 bases clipped from V and 7 bases from J, the junction kept 3 bases outside the gene matches. The length of the CDR3 is 14 residues. The DNA of the CDR3 is TGCGCCAGCAGCCCCGGGACAGGGGGAAATGAGCAGTTCTTC. Translation: CASSPGTGGNEQFF.

Many counts were recorded for this clonotype. The V gene is TRBV6-1, the J gene TRBJ2-7, with TRBD1 identical over 7 bases. The germline CDR1 and CDR2 sequences are MNHNS and SASEGT. This CDR3 is built from 13 residues. The trim removed 5 bases at V and 4 bases at J, leaving 5 bases unmatched. This chain's CDR3 is CASSTGQSYEQYF. The DNA for the CDR3 is TGTGCCAGCAGTACGGGACAGTCTTACGAGCAGTACTTC.

This clonotype was recorded a few times. With a much larger clone just one base away, this may be a read error. This chain joins TRBV6-2 or TRBV6-3 and TRBJ1-1; no clear D gene. The CDR3 length is 15 residues. CDR1 MNHEY and CDR2 SVGEGT come from the germline V gene. The CDR3 sequence is CASSYMRTVNTEASF. As DNA, the CDR3 is TGTGCCAGCAGTTATATGCGGACGGTGAACACTGAAGCTTCCTTT.

This clonotype was recorded at least ten times. The J gene is TRBJ1-2, the V gene TRBV7-2, with 8 bases matching TRBD1. The CDR3 has 13 residues. Unmatched junction bases numbered 4, after V lost 5 bases and J lost 5 bases. Looked up from germline, CDR1 is SGHTA and CDR2 is FQGNSA. CDR3 in amino acids: CASSTDRVYGYTF. The CDR3 region has the DNA TGTGCCAGCAGCACGGACAGGGTTTATGGCTACACCTTC.

This clonotype was recorded many times. The chain couples TRBV4-3 to TRBJ2-3; D unclear. Germline CDR1 reads LGHNA; CDR2 reads YSLEER. Trimming took off 0 bases at V and 5 bases at J, with 21 bases between the two ends. The CDR3 contains 18 residues. The CDR3: CASSQDWNWEGAKDTQYF. CDR3 bases: TGCGCCAGCAGCCAAGATTGGAATTGGGAAGGTGCCAAAGATACGCAGTATTTT.

This clonotype was seen many times. The CDR3 reads CASSYEGAGGNSPLHF. CDR3 nucleotides: TGTGCCAGCAGTTACGAAGGGGCAGGGGGGAATTCACCCCTCCACTTT. The V call is TRBV6-6, the J call TRBJ1-6; 7 bases map to TRBD1. There are 16 residues in the CDR3. Trimming at V came to 2 bases and at J to 7 bases, leaving 8 bases not matched to a gene. Germline loops: CDR1 MNHNY, CDR2 SVGAGI (reference sequence).

This clonotype came up a few times. The chain carries TRBV12-3 or TRBV12-4 and TRBJ1-5; maybe TRBD1 (6 bases). CDR3 length: 14 amino acids. The V gene lost 4 bases and the J gene lost 5 bases, with 12 bases spanning the gap. The CDR3 reads CASSSQGGDQPQHF. The CDR3 bases are TGTGCCAGCAGTTCACAGGGAGGCGATCAGCCCCAGCATTTT.

This chain connects TRBV20-1 to TRBJ1-3; D is uncertain. Germline-derived CDR1 and CDR2 are DFQATT and SNEGSKA (reference sequence). V dropped 5 bases and J dropped 0 bases, with 14 bases sitting between them. The CDR3 has 15 residues. CDR3: CSALDPTYSGNTIYF. The CDR3 bases are TGCAGTGCTCTTGATCCAACCTACTCTGGAAACACCATATATTTT.

About this clonotype itself: A much larger clone lies one base from this, so it may be a read error. The rearrangement links TRBV20-1 to TRBJ2-7, with 7 bases identical to TRBD1. V was clipped by 5 bases and J by 3 bases; unmatched bases: 13. The CDR3 runs to 15 residues. The germline V gene encodes CDR1 DFQATT and CDR2 SNEGSKA (reference sequence). CDR3 protein: CSAPTTKGARYEQYF. CDR3 nucleotide sequence: TGCAGTGCTCCTACCACGAAGGGGGCTCGCTACGAGCAGTACTTC.

This clonotype came up once. One base away lies a much larger clone, so this may be a sequencing read error. V gene TRBV13 combines with J gene TRBJ1-5, with unresolved D. This CDR3 contains 14 residues. Between the trimmed V and J ends, which lost 3 bases and 3 bases, there was a span of 9 bases. The germline gives CDR1 PRHDT, CDR2 FYEKMQ (reference sequence). This CDR3 reads CASSLIHTNQPQHF. The CDR3 DNA reads as TGTGCCAGCAGCTTGATACATACCAATCAGCCCCAGCATTTT.

For this clonotype: A much more abundant neighbour one base away suggests this may be a read error. The CDR3 here is CASSNAGTNYNEQFF. The CDR3 coding sequence is TGTGCCAGCAGTAACGCCGGGACTAACTACAATGAGCAGTTCTTC. The chain combines TRBV2 with TRBJ2-1; 7 bases fit TRBD2. J lost 3 bases, V lost 5 bases, and 7 bases had no gene match. The CDR3 runs 15 residues. Germline-derived CDR1 and CDR2 are SNHLY and FYNNEI.

The sample holds many counts of this clonotype. The genes are TRBV28 and TRBJ1-4; D is unresolved. V lost 5 bases and J 8 bases, leaving 15 bases between the germline ends. The CDR3 length is 14 residues. The V gene's germline CDR1 is MDHEN and CDR2 SYDVKM. The CDR3 here is CASSPASRPEKLFF. The CDR3 nucleotides read TGTGCCAGCAGTCCCGCTTCGAGGCCCGAAAAACTGTTTTTT.

This clonotype was seen repeatedly, ten times or more. The chain employs TRBV20-1 and TRBJ2-7, with 8 bases identical to TRBD2. The CDR3 runs to 14 residues. CDR1 is DFQATT, CDR2 SNEGSKA, per germline (reference sequence). The ends lost 5 bases at V and 5 bases at J; junction bases unmatched: 11. The CDR3 sequence is CSAQEGSGAHEQYF. The CDR3 DNA reads as TGCAGTGCTCAAGAAGGTAGCGGGGCCCACGAGCAGTACTTC.

Only a few counts were recorded for this clonotype. The chain is built from TRBV12-3 or TRBV12-4 and TRBJ2-1; D is unresolved. V gave up 3 bases and J gave up 8 bases, with 8 bases separating them. The CDR3 is 12 residues long. DNA of the CDR3: TGTGCCAGCAGTTTTACCCGACATGAGCAGTTCTTC. Translation gives CASSFTRHEQFF.